This TCR beta chain was identified in a study of OX40 agonist ivuxolimab in advanced cancers. Generated by immunoSEQ multiplex PCR, the TCRdb table keeps only in-frame clones and is missing some. Of about 66,000 clones in the sample, about nine tenths were seen once. V was pared by 7 bases and J by 1 base, with 22 bases between. The CDR3 has 17 amino acids. Germline-derived CDR1 and CDR2 are SNHLY and FYNNEI. This TCR came from an adult with an advanced solid tumor such as melanoma, head and neck, liver or kidney cancer. The material sequenced was CD4+ or CD8+ T cells sorted from blood, taken in a trial of the OX40 agonist ivuxolimab. This rearrangement joins TRBV2 to TRBJ1-1; D not resolved. CDR3 loop: CASIFKPRGGSNTEAFF. The CDR3 DNA is TGTGCCAGCATTTTCAAACCCCGGGGAGGGTCGAACACTGAAGCTTTCTTT.